The sample holds a few counts of the clone carrying this T cell receptor beta chain. The antigen remains unidentified. The data originate from a study of CD8 T cells in ankylosing spondylitis. TCRdb recomputed calls from the 5' RACE reads with MiXCR, one row per CDR3 protein. The table has hundreds of thousands of distinct CDR3 sequences, about 13% seen once; the top ten hold under 7.5%. Study results and caveats: Roughly eight highly homologous variants made up a TCR beta motif, and this motif appeared characteristic of ankylosing spondylitis blood.

This CDR3 has 16 amino acids. The rearrangement uses TRBV21-1 and TRBJ2-7; the D segment call TRBD1 is taken from the table without a DNA check. TRBV21-1 is a pseudogene segment. Material for sequencing was blood, either unsorted or a sorted T cell fraction (not recorded which). This clonotype was sampled from a male donor with ankylosing spondylitis. CDR3 DNA: TGTGCCAGCAGCAAAGTCCAGAGACAGGAAGGTTACGAGCAGTACGTC. It is translated as CASSKVQRQEGYEQYV.